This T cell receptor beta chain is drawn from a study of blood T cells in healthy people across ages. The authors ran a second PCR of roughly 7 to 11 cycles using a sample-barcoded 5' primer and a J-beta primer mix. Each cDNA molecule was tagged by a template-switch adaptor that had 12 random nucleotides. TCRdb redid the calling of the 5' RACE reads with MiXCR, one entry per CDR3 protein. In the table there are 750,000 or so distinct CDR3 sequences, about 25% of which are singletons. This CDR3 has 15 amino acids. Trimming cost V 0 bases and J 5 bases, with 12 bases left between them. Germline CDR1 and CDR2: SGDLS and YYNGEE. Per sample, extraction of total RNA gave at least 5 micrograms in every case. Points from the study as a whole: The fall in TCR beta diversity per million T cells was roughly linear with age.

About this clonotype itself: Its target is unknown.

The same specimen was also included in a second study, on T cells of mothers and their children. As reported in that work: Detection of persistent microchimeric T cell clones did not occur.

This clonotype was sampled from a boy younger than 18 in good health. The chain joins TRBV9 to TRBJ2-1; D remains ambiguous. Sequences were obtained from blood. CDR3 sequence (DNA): TGTGCCAGCAGCGTAGGTGGGAATTCGCACAATGAGCAGTTCTTC. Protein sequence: CASSVGGNSHNEQFF.